A selection of T cell receptor beta chains follows, all from one sample in a study of cytomegalovirus exposure and HLA in healthy donors. Generated by immunoSEQ multiplex PCR, the TCRdb table keeps only in-frame clones and is missing some. The table records around 200,000 clones, 65% to 85% of them present only once. Material: PBMCs. These receptor sequences come from a woman younger than 35 in good health and CMV-seronegative. Both conserved end residues are part of each CDR3. The D gene is left open where the match is weak. A clone size is listed for some rows: how often the clone was seen (once, few, many), or a class if it is expanded.

>NA|TRBV7-8|TRBJ2-6|NA
CASSFGGGLGANVLTF
TGTGCCAGCAGCTTTGGTGGGGGCCTTGGGGCCAACGTCCTGACTTTC
>NA|TRBV9|TRBJ1-1|NA
CASSAIQGLAFF
TGTGCCAGCAGCGCCATACAGGGATTGGCTTTCTTT
>NA|TRBV11-2|TRBJ2-3|NA
CASSLGADTQYF
TGTGCCAGCAGCTTAGGGGCGGATACGCAGTATTTT
>TRBD1|TRBV5-6|TRBJ1-5|NA
CASSFTGGGSNQPQHF
TGTGCCAGCAGCTTCACAGGGGGCGGGAGCAATCAGCCCCAGCATTTT
>TRBD1|TRBV7-3|TRBJ2-1|NA
CASSRRDRDYNEQFF
TGTGCCAGCAGCCGTAGGGACAGGGATTACAATGAGCAGTTCTTC
>NA|TRBV25-1|TRBJ2-1|NA
CASDEKSDRNEQFF
TGTGCCAGCGATGAGAAAAGCGACCGAAATGAGCAGTTCTTC
>TRBD1|TRBV4-2|TRBJ1-2|NA
CASSLRERTGVWGYTF
TGTGCCAGCAGCCTCCGCGAAAGGACAGGGGTTTGGGGCTACACCTTC
>NA|TRBV6-5|TRBJ2-7|NA
CASSRQDRNPPYF
TGTGCCAGCAGTCGACAGGACCGAAATCCTCCGTACTTC
>TRBD2|TRBV6-1|TRBJ2-7|NA
CASSGGTSGNVFEQYF
TGTGCCAGCAGTGGGGGGACTAGCGGGAACGTGTTCGAGCAGTACTTC
>NA|TRBV19|TRBJ1-5|NA
CASSRKGNNQPQHF
TGTGCCAGTAGCCGTAAGGGGAACAATCAGCCCCAGCATTTT
>TRBD2|TRBV10-3|TRBJ2-7|NA
CAISPGTNPYEQYF
TGTGCCATCAGTCCCGGGACTAATCCCTACGAGCAGTACTTC
>NA|TRBV30|TRBJ1-1|NA
CAWSPHLNTEAFF
TGTGCCTGGAGCCCACACCTGAACACTGAAGCTTTCTTT
>TRBD2|TRBV2|TRBJ2-5|few
CASATGLAGEAGETQYF
TGTGCCAGCGCGACGGGACTAGCGGGGGAGGCGGGGGAGACCCAGTACTTC
>NA|TRBV5-4|TRBJ1-1|NA
CASSGRGGDTEAFF
TGTGCCAGCAGCGGGAGGGGGGGGGACACTGAAGCTTTCTTT
>TRBD1|TRBV10-3|TRBJ2-1|NA
CAISFATGESYNEQFF
TGTGCCATCAGTTTTGCTACAGGGGAATCTTACAATGAGCAGTTCTTC
>TRBD1|TRBV4-3|TRBJ2-7|once
CASSHYRGSYEQYF
TGCGCCAGCAGCCACTACAGGGGCTCCTACGAGCAGTACTTC
>TRBD2|TRBV11-2|TRBJ2-5|NA
CASSTSALAEQETQYF
TGTGCCAGCAGCACTTCAGCACTAGCGGAACAAGAGACCCAGTACTTC
>TRBD2|TRBV11-2|TRBJ2-7|once
CASSSLAGAVLEQYF
TGTGCCAGCAGCTCTCTAGCGGGAGCGGTGTTAGAGCAGTACTTC
>NA|TRBV15|TRBJ2-5|NA
CATSRQGKETQYF
TGTGCCACCAGCAGACAGGGCAAAGAGACCCAGTACTTC
>TRBD1|TRBV7-9|TRBJ2-7|few
CASSTSRDRGLDEQYF
TGTGCCAGCAGCACATCGAGGGACAGGGGTTTGGATGAGCAGTACTTC
>TRBD1|TRBV4-3|TRBJ2-5|once
CASSQDQGVQETQYF
TGCGCCAGCAGCCAAGATCAGGGGGTCCAAGAGACCCAGTACTTC
>NA|TRBV14|TRBJ1-1|NA
CASSQDGSSGGSQNTEAFF
TGTGCCAGCAGCCAAGATGGATCGAGTGGAGGGTCCCAAAACACTGAAGCTTTCTTT
>TRBD1|TRBV11-2|TRBJ1-4|NA
CASSWIDRGEKLFF
TGTGCCAGCAGCTGGATTGACAGGGGTGAAAAACTGTTTTTT
>NA|TRBV18|TRBJ2-7|NA
CASSPRVGASSYEQYF
TGTGCCAGCTCACCACGGGTTGGGGCTAGCTCCTACGAGCAGTACTTC
>TRBD1|TRBV7-3|TRBJ1-1|NA
CASSSLGQGRTEAFF
TGTGCCAGCAGCTCATTGGGACAGGGTCGGACTGAAGCTTTCTTT
>NA|TRBV4-1|TRBJ2-6|few
CASSQNPGTQKAGANVLTF
TGCGCCAGCAGCCAGAACCCCGGGACTCAGAAGGCTGGGGCCAACGTCCTGACTTTC
>NA|TRBV5-1|TRBJ1-4|NA
CASSLGVSTNEKLFF
TGCGCCAGCAGCTTGGGAGTATCAACTAATGAAAAACTGTTTTTT
>TRBD1|TRBV15|TRBJ2-7|NA
CATSIEGALSYEQYF
TGTGCCACCAGCATAGAGGGGGCGTTAAGTTACGAGCAGTACTTC
>NA|TRBV28|TRBJ1-2|NA
CASSLPSHRNYGYTF
TGTGCCAGCAGCCTCCCTTCCCACAGGAACTATGGCTACACCTTC
>NA|TRBV19|TRBJ2-3|NA
CASKEAAASTDTQYF
TGTGCCAGTAAAGAAGCGGCAGCTAGCACAGATACGCAGTATTTT
>TRBD2|TRBV13|TRBJ2-7|NA
CASSSPRLAGVYEQYF
TGTGCCAGCAGCTCCCCACGACTAGCGGGGGTCTACGAGCAGTACTTC
>NA|TRBV27|TRBJ1-6|NA
CASSVYGGGSPLHF
TGTGCCAGCTCGGTATACGGGGGTGGATCACCCCTCCACTTT
>NA|TRBV19|TRBJ1-5|NA
CASSISSWQPQHF
TGTGCCAGTAGTATAAGTAGTTGGCAGCCCCAGCATTTT
>TRBD1|TRBV28|TRBJ2-7|NA
CASSLWGQGNYEQYF
TGTGCCAGCAGTTTATGGGGACAGGGGAACTACGAGCAGTACTTC
>NA|TRBV5-8|TRBJ1-2|NA
CASSIAYQSGYGYTF
TGTGCCAGCAGCATAGCCTACCAGAGCGGCTATGGCTACACCTTC
>TRBD2|TRBV10-2|TRBJ2-5|NA
CASSDMSGTQETQYF
TGCGCCAGCAGTGACATGAGCGGGACCCAAGAGACCCAGTACTTC
>NA|TRBV5-6|TRBJ2-2|NA
CASSWGVGNTGELFF
TGTGCCAGCAGCTGGGGGGTAGGGAACACCGGGGAGCTGTTTTTT
>NA|TRBV5-1|TRBJ1-2|NA
CASSLVAEEDNYGYTF
TGCGCCAGCAGCTTGGTGGCGGAGGAGGATAACTATGGCTACACCTTC
>TRBD1|TRBV5-6|TRBJ1-3|NA
CASSLEGQGFGNTIYF
TGTGCCAGCAGCTTGGAGGGACAGGGGTTCGGAAACACCATATATTTT
>TRBD2|TRBV7-8|TRBJ2-5|NA
CASSPSGEGETQYF
TGTGCCAGCAGCCCTAGCGGGGAGGGCGAGACCCAGTACTTC
>NA|TRBV6-5|TRBJ1-5|NA
CASSYAVGQPQHF
TGTGCCAGCAGTTACGCTGTTGGCCAGCCCCAGCATTTT
>TRBD1|TRBV28|TRBJ1-5|NA
CASRILARGKPQHF
TGTGCCAGCAGAATACTCGCCAGGGGGAAGCCCCAGCATTTT
>TRBD1|TRBV4-3|TRBJ1-2|NA
CASSLQRGGQGDVYGYTF
TGCGCCAGCAGCCTTCAAAGGGGGGGACAGGGGGATGTTTATGGCTACACCTTC
>TRBD2|TRBV7-7|TRBJ2-1|few
CASSLRLGLAGGRDEQFF
TGTGCCAGCAGCTTAAGGCTTGGGCTAGCGGGGGGGCGGGATGAGCAGTTCTTC
>TRBD1|TRBV6-6|TRBJ1-4|few
CASSFGQGAEKLFF
TGTGCCAGCAGTTTCGGACAGGGGGCTGAAAAACTGTTTTTT
>NA|TRBV28|TRBJ2-7|NA
CASSPLRRRATYEQYF
TGTGCCAGCAGTCCCCTCCGGAGGAGGGCCACCTACGAGCAGTACTTC
>NA|TRBV5-6|TRBJ2-7|few
CASRRGTGFFEYEQYF
TGTGCCAGCCGGAGAGGAACAGGGTTTTTCGAGTACGAGCAGTACTTC
>TRBD1|TRBV10-1|TRBJ1-4|NA
CASSPGTGYGKLFF
TGCGCCAGCAGCCCCGGGACAGGGTACGGAAAACTGTTTTTT
>NA|TRBV19|TRBJ1-5|NA
CATAGTGGDQPQHF
TGTGCCACCGCCGGGACGGGAGGAGATCAGCCCCAGCATTTT
>NA|TRBV30|TRBJ2-7|once
CAWTGDSYEQYF
TGTGCCTGGACAGGGGACTCCTACGAGCAGTACTTC
>TRBD1|TRBV15|TRBJ1-6|NA
CATSRDRGSGQGYNSPLHF
TGTGCCACCAGCAGAGATCGAGGTTCGGGACAGGGCTATAATTCACCCCTCCACTTT
>NA|TRBV28|TRBJ2-7|NA
CASKRNGPAVLSYF
TGTGCCAGCAAGAGGAATGGCCCAGCAGTACTTTCGTACTTC
>NA|TRBV6-1|TRBJ2-5|few
CASSGGETQYF
TGTGCCAGCAGTGGCGGGGAGACCCAGTACTTC
>NA|TRBV6-1|TRBJ2-4|few
CASSGFLDIQGGDF
TGTGCCAGCAGTGGCTTTTTGGACATTCAAGGGGGTGACTTC
>NA|TRBV11-2|TRBJ1-6|NA
CASSPRYGDYNSPLHF
TGTGCCAGCAGCCCTAGATACGGGGACTATAATTCACCCCTCCACTTT
>NA|TRBV19|TRBJ2-5|NA
CASSIDRGDRETQYF
TGTGCCAGTAGTATAGATAGGGGGGACAGAGAGACCCAGTACTTC
>NA|TRBV27|TRBJ1-4|few
CASSLYFFAGATNEKLFF
TGTGCCAGCAGTTTATATTTTTTTGCGGGTGCAACTAATGAAAAACTGTTTTTT
>TRBD2|TRBV29-1|TRBJ2-2|few
CSVANRGLAGFGGELFF
TGCAGCGTTGCTAACAGGGGACTAGCGGGATTTGGGGGGGAGCTGTTTTTT
>TRBD1|TRBV15|TRBJ2-7|once
CATSRADRGYEQYF
TGTGCCACCAGCAGAGCGGACAGGGGTTACGAGCAGTACTTC